This T cell receptor beta chain was identified in a study of CD8 T cells in Susac syndrome. CD8+ and CD4+ T cells circulating in blood were sequenced for TCR beta. V was clipped by 4 bases and J by 1 base, with 14 bases between them. The V gene's germline CDR1 is SGHTA and CDR2 FQGNSA. The CDR3 has 16 amino acids. Reverse transcription of about 0.45 to 1 ug RNA was carried out with random hexamers. TCRdb redid the calling of the immunoSEQ multiplex PCR reads with MiXCR, one entry per CDR3 protein. The table lists tens of thousands of distinct CDR3 sequences, roughly 94% of them singletons. This TCR was recovered from a human donor with Susac syndrome. The chain combines TRBV7-2 with TRBJ2-1; D is possibly TRBD1 (5 bases). The specimen sequenced was CD8+ T cells from PBMCs. CDR3 loop: CASSSPTGRSYNEQFF. CDR3 sequence (DNA): TGTGCCAGCAGCTCCCCAACAGGAAGGTCCTACAATGAGCAGTTCTTC. The full variable domain, rest sourced from reference TRBV7-2 and TRBJ2-1, is GAGVSQSPSNKVTEKGKDVELRCDPISGHTALYWYRQSLGQGLEFLIYFQGNSAPDKSGLPSDRFSAERTGGSVSTLTIQRTQQEDSAVYLCASSSPTGRSYNEQFFGPGTRLTVL.